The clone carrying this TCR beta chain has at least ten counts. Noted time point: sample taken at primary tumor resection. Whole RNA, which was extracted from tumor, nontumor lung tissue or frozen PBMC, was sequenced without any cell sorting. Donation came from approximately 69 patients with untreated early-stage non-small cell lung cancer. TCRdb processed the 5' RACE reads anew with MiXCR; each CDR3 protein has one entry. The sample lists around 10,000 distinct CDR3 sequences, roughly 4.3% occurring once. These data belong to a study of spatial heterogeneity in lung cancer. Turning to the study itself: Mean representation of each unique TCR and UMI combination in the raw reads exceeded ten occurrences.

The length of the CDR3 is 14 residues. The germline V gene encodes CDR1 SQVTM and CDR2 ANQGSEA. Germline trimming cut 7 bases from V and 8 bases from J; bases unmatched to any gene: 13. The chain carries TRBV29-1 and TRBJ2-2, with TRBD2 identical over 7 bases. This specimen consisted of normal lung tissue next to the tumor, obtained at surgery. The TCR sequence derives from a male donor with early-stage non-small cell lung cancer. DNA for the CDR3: TGCAGCGCTAGCGGATTGGGGAGGAAGGGGGAGCTGTTTTTT. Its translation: CSASGLGRKGELFF.